These T cell receptor beta chains were read from a single sample in a study of cytomegalovirus exposure and HLA in healthy donors. Assay used: immunoSEQ multiplex PCR; TCRdb lists only in-frame clones, some missing. The sample lists some 140,000 clones; roughly three quarters were seen once. Specimen: PBMCs. The source is a man aged 25 to 40 in good health and CMV-seronegative. Both conserved end residues are part of each CDR3. Expanded clones are given a class, and other clones once, few, many or no size at all.

>TRBJ1-3|NA|TRBV9
CASSHRQGLGNTIYF
>TRBJ2-2|NA|TRBV10-3
CAISDFRTGTGELFF
>TRBJ2-3|NA|TRBV5-1
CASSSTLATSGTDTQYF
>TRBJ2-5|NA|TRBV29-1
CSVEFTAQETQYF
>TRBJ2-1|NA|TRBV29-1
CSVRQIGGRVYNEQFF
>TRBJ2-7|NA|TRBV18
CASSRDRGRDEQYF
>TRBJ2-7|NA|TRBV5-4
CASSPGTGGGYEQYF
>TRBJ1-5|once|TRBV28
CASTAPGQISYSNQPQHF
>TRBJ2-1|NA|TRBV6-1
CASRASGSYNEQFF
>TRBJ2-7|few|TRBV6-5
CASSYSLAGKSYEQYF
>TRBJ1-5|NA|TRBV15
CATSRVVREKDQPQHF
>TRBJ2-7|NA|TRBV27
CASSLSAGVEQYF
>TRBJ2-6|NA|TRBV6-4
CASSAHSGSGANVLTF
>TRBJ2-5|few|TRBV27
CASSAIFAGGETQYF
>TRBJ2-1|NA|TRBV30
CAWSIGTSGSDEQFF
>TRBJ2-1|once|TRBV30
CAWARKGQVNEQFF
>TRBJ1-2|NA|TRBV27
CASSLDRAIGYTF
>TRBJ2-2|NA|TRBV7-3
CASSLMGRNTGELFF
>TRBJ2-2|NA|TRBV6-5
CASSYSGRDAGELFF
>TRBJ2-7|NA|TRBV19
CASSIGVPTYEQYF
>TRBJ2-3|NA|TRBV6-5
CASSLERPRTDTQYF
>TRBJ2-7|NA|TRBV19
CASSSRQAYEQYF
>TRBJ2-1|once|TRBV6-1
CASSVAGGPKINEQFF